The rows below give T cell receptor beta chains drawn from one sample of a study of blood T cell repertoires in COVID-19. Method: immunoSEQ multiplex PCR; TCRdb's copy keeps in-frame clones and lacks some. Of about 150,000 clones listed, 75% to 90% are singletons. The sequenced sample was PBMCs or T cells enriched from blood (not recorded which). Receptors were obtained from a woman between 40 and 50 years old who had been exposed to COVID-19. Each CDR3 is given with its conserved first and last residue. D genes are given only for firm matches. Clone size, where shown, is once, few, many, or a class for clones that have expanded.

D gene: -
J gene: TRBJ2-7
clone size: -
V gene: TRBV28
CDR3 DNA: TGTGCCAGCAGCCCCCGAGGGAGGGGGTCCTACGAGCAGTACTTC
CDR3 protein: CASSPRGRGSYEQYF

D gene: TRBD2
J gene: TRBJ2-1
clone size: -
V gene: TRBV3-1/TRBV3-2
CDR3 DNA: TGTGCCAGCAGCCAACAAAAGCGGGAGGGCTCTAGGAGTTACAATGAGCAGTTCTTC
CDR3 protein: CASSQQKREGSRSYNEQFF

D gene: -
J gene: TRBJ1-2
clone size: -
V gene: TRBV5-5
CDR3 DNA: TGTGCCAGCAGCTTGTCGCCCGCGGAAGCTAACTATGGCTACACCTTC
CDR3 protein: CASSLSPAEANYGYTF

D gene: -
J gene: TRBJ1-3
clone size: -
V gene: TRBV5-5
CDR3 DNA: TGTGCCAGCACCCCAGGGGTTTGGTCTGGAAACACCATATATTTT
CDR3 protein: CASTPGVWSGNTIYF

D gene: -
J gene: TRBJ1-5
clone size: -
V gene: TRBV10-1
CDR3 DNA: TGCGCCAGCAGTGAGTCGATACAGGCAACACAGCATTTT
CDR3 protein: CASSESIQATQHF

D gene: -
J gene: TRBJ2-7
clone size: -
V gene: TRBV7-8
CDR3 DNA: TGTGCCAGCAGCTCGGACAGTCTTCGCTACGAGCAGTACTTC
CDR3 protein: CASSSDSLRYEQYF

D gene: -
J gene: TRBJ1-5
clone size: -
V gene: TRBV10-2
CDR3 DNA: TGCGCCAGCACTGACAGGAAATTCAATCAGCCCCAGCATTTT
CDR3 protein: CASTDRKFNQPQHF

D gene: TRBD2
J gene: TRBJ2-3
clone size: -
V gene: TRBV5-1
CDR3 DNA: TGCGCCAGCAGCTTTAGCGGGGGGCCAGATACGCAGTATTTT
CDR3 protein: CASSFSGGPDTQYF

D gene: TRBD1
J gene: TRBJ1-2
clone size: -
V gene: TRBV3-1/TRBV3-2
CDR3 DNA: TGTGCCAGCAGCCAGGACAGGGTTGACTATGGCTACACCTTC
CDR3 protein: CASSQDRVDYGYTF

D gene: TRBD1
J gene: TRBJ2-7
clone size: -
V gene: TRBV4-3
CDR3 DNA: TGCGCCAGCAGCCAATTTACAGGGGACGAGCAGTACTTC
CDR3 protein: CASSQFTGDEQYF

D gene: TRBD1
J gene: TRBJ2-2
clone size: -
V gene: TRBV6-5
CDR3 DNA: TGTGCCAGCAGTTACGACAGGGCAATCTCGGAGCTGTTTTTT
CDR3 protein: CASSYDRAISELFF

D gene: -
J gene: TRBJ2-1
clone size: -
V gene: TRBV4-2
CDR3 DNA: TGTGCCAGCAGCCAGGCCCTAGGGGGGGTCGGGTACAATGAGCAGTTCTTC
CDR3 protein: CASSQALGGVGYNEQFF

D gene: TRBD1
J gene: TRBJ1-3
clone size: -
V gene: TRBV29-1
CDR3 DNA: TGCAGCGTTGCCCGGGACAGGGTCGACACCATATATTTT
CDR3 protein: CSVARDRVDTIYF

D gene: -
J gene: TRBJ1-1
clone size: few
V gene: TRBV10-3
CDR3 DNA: TGTGCCATCAGTACCGGGACACCGAACACTGAAGCTTTCTTT
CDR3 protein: CAISTGTPNTEAFF

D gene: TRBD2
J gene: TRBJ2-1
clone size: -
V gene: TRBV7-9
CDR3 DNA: TGTGCCAGTTCGTTTTTTAGCGGGGGGGCTAATGAGCAGTTCTTC
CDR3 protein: CASSFFSGGANEQFF

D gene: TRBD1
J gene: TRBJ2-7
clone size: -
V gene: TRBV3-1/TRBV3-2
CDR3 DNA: TGTGCCAGCAGCAGGAGGACAGGGCGGGACAACGAGCAGTACTTC
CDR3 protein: CASSRRTGRDNEQYF

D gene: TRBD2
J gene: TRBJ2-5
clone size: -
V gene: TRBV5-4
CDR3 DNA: TGTGCCAGCAGCTTCCCCCCCCGGGCTCTAGCGGGAGGGGTTGAGACCCAGTACTTC
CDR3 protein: CASSFPPRALAGGVETQYF

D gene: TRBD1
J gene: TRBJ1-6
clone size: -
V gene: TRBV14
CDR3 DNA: TGTGCCAGCAGCCACAGGGGGCAAAATTCACCCCTCCACTTT
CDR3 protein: CASSHRGQNSPLHF

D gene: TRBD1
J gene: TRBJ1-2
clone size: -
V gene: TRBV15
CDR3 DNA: TGTGCCACCAGCAGAGAAGGGACAGTGAACTATGGCTACACCTTC
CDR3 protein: CATSREGTVNYGYTF

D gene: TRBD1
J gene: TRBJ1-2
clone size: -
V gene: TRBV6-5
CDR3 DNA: TGTGCCAGCAGTTACTCCGACAGGGTGGGTGGCTACACCTTC
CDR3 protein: CASSYSDRVGGYTF

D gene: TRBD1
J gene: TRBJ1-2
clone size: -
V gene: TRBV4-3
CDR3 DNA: TGCGCCAGCAGCCACACACAGGGGCTAAGTGGCTACACCTTC
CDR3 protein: CASSHTQGLSGYTF

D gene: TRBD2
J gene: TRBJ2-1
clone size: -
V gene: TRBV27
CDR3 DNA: TGTGCCAGCAGTCCGGGACTAGCGGGGGGCCGAGACTACAATGAGCAGTTCTTC
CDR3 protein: CASSPGLAGGRDYNEQFF

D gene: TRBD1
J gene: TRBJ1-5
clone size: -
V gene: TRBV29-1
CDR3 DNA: TGCAGCGTGAAGGGACAGGGAAACCAGCCCCAGCATTTT
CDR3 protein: CSVKGQGNQPQHF

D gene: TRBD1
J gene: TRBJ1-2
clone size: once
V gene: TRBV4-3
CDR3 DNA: TGCGCCAGCAGCCAAGATAAGGGGCATCTAGGGACAGCACCTGGCTACACCTTC
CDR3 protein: CASSQDKGHLGTAPGYTF

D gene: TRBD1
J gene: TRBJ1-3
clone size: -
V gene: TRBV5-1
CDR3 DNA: TGCGCCAGCAGCCCCTCCCCGGGACAGGGGGGAAACACCATATATTTT
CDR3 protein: CASSPSPGQGGNTIYF

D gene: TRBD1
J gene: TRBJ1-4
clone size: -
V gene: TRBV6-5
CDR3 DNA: TGTGCCAGCAGTCCAGACAGGGTAGGCGAAAAACTGTTTTTT
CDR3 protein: CASSPDRVGEKLFF

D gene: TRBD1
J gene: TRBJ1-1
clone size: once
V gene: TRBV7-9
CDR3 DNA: TGTGCCAGCAGCCTAAGGACAGGGGGCAAGGACACTGAAGCTTTCTTT
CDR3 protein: CASSLRTGGKDTEAFF

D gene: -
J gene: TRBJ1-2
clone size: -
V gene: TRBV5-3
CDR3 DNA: TGTGCCAGAAGCTTTCGGTCCACCTTC
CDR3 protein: CARSFRSTF

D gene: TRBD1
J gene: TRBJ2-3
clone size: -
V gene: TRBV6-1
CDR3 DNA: TGTGCCAGCACTATACAGGGGGTGGGTGATACGCAGTATTTT
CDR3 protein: CASTIQGVGDTQYF

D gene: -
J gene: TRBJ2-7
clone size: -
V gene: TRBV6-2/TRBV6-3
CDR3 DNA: TGTGCCAGCAGTTACTGGTTTGAGAGCGAGCAGTACTTC
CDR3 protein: CASSYWFESEQYF

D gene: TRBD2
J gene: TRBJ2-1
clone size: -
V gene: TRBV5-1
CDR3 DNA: TGCGCCAGCAGCTCCGCTAGCGGATCACTCTACAATGAGCAGTTCTTC
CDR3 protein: CASSSASGSLYNEQFF